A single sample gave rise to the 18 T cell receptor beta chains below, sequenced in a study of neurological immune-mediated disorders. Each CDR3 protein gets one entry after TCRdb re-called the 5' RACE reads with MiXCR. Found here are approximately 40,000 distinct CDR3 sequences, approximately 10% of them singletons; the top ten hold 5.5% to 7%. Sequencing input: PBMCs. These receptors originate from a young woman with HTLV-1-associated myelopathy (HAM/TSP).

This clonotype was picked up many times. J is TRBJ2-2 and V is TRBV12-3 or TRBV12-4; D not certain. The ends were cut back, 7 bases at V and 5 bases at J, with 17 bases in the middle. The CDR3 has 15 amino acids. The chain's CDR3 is CASTMDSEVTGELFF. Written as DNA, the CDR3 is TGTGCCAGCACTATGGATTCGGAAGTGACCGGGGAGCTGTTTTTT.

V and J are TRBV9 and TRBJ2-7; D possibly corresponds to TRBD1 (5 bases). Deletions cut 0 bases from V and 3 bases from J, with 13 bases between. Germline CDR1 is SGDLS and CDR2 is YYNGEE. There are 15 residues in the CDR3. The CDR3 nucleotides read TGTGCCAGCAGCGTAGGGGTCTCGACAGACTACGAGCAGTACTTC. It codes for CASSVGVSTDYEQYF.

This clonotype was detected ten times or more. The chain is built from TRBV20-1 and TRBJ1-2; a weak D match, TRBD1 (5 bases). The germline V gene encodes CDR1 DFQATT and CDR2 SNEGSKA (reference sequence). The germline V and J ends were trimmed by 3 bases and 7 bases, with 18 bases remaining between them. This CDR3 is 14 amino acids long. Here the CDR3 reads CSARPGGLVGGYTF. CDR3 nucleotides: TGCAGTGCTAGGCCCGGGGGGTTAGTGGGTGGCTACACCTTC.

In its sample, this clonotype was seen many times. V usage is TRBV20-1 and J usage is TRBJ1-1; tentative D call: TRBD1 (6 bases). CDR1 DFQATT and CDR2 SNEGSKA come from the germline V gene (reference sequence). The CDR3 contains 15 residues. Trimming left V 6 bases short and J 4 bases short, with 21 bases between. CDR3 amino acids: CSAREGGGMSTEAFF. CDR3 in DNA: TGCAGTGCCCGCGAGGGGGGGGGAATGAGCACTGAAGCTTTCTTT.

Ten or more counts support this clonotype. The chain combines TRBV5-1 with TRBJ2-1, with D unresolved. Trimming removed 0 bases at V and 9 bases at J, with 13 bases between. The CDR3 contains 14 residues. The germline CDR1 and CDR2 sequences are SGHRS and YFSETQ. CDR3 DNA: TGCGCCAGCAGCTTGGAAGGGTCGGGTGGTGAGCAGTTCTTC. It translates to CASSLEGSGGEQFF. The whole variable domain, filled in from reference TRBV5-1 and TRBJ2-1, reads KAGVTQTPRYLIKTRGQQVTLSCSPISGHRSVSWYQQTPGQGLQFLFEYFSETQRNKGNFPGRFSGRQFSNSRSEMNVSTLELGDSALYLCASSLEGSGGEQFFGPGTRLTVL.

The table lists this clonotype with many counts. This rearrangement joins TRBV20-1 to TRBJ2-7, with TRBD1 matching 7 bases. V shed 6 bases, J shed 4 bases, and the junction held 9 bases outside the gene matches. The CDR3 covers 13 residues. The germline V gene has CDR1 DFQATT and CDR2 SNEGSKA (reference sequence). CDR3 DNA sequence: TGCAGTGCCCCCCGCAGGGGGTGGTACGAGCAGTACTTC. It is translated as CSAPRRGWYEQYF.

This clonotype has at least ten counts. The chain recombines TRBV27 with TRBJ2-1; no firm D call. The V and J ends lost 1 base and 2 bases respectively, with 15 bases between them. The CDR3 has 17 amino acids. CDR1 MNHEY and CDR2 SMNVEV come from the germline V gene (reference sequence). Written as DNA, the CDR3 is TGTGCCAGCAGTTTATTATACTCCTCTACTACCTACAATGAGCAGTTCTTC. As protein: CASSLLYSSTTYNEQFF.

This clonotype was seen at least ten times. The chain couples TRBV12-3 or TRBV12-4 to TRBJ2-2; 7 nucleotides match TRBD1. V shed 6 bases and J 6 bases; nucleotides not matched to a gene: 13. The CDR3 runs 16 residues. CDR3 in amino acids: CASSPELRQGAGELFF. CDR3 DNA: TGTGCCAGCAGCCCAGAGCTCCGACAGGGTGCCGGGGAGCTGTTTTTT.

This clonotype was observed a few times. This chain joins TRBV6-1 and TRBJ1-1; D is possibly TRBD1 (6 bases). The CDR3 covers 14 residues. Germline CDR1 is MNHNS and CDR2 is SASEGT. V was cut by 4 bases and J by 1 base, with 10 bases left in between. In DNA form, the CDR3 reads TGTGCCAGCAGTGTCAGACAGGAGAACACTGAAGCTTTCTTT. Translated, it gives CASSVRQENTEAFF.

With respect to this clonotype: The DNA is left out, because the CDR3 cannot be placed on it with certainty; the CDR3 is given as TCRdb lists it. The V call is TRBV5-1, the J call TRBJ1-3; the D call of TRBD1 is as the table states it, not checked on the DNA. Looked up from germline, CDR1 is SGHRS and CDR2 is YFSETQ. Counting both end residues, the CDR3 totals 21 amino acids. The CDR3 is CASSFYICSARDPGISNTIYF.

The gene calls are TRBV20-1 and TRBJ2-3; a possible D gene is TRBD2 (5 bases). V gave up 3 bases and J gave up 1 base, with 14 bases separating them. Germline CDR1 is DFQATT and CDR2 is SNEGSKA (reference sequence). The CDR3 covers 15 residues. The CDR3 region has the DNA TGCAGTGCTAGGCTGCAAGGGCGGGGCACAGATACGCAGTATTTT. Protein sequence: CSARLQGRGTDTQYF.

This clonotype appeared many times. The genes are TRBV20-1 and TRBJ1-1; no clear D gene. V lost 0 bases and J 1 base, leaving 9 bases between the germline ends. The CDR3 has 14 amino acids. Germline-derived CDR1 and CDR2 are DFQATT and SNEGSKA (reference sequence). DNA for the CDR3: TGCAGTGCTAGAGATCCCAGACAGAACACTGAAGCTTTCTTT. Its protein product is CSARDPRQNTEAFF.

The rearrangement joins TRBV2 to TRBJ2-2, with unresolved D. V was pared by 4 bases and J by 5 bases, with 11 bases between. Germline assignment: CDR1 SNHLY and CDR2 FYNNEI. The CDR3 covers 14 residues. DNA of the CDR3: TGTGCCAGCAGTGTGGGCAGTTCGACCGGGGAGCTGTTTTTT. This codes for CASSVGSSTGELFF.

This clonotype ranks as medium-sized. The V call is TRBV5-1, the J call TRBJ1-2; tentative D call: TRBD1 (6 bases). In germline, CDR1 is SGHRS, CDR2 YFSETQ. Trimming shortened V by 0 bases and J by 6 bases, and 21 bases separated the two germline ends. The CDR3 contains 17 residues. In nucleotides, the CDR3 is TGCGCCAGCAGCTTGGCGGGACAACCTACACCAAATGATGGCTACACCTTC. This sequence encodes CASSLAGQPTPNDGYTF. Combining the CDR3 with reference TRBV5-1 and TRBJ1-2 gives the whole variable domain KAGVTQTPRYLIKTRGQQVTLSCSPISGHRSVSWYQQTPGQGLQFLFEYFSETQRNKGNFPGRFSGRQFSNSRSEMNVSTLELGDSALYLCASSLAGQPTPNDGYTFGSGTRLTVV.

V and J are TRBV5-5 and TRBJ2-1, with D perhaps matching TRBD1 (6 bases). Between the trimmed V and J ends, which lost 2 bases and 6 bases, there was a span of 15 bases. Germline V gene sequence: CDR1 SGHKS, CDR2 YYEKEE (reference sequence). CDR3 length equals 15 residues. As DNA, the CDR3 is TGTGCCAGCAGCTTTCCCTGGGGCAGGGGCAATGAGCAGTTCTTC. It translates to CASSFPWGRGNEQFF.

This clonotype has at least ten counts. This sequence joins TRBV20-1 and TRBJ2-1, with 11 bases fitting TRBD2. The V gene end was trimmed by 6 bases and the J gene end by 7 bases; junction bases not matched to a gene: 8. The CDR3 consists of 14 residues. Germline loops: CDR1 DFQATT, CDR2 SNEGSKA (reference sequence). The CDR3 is CSALPSGGRNEQFF. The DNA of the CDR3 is TGCAGTGCCCTACCTAGCGGGGGGAGGAATGAGCAGTTCTTC.

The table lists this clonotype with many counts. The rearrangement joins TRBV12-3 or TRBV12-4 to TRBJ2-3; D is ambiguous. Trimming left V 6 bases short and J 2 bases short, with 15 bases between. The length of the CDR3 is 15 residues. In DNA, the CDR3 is TGTGCCAGCAGCCCTAAGAGCCGTTACACAGATACGCAGTATTTT. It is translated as CASSPKSRYTDTQYF.

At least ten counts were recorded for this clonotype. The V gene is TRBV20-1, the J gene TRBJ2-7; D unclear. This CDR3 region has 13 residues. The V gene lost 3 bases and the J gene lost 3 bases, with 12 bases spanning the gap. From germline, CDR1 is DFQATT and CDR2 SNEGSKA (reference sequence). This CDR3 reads CSASPRSVYEQYF. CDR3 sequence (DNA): TGCAGTGCTAGCCCCCGCAGCGTCTACGAGCAGTACTTC.